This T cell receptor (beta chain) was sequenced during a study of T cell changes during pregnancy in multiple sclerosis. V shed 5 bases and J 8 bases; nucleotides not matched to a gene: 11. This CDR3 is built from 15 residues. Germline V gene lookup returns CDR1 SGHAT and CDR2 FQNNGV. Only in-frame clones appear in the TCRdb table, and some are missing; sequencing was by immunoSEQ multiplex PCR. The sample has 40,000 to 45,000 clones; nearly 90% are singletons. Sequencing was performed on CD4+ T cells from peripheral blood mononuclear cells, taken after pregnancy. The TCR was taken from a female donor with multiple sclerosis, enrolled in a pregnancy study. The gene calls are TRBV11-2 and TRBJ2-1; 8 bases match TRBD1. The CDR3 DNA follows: TGTGCCAGCAGCCCCATTCGGACAGGGAAGTATGAGCAGTTCTTC. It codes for CASSPIRTGKYEQFF.